This TCR beta chain was observed in a study of blood T cell repertoires in COVID-19. About the research overall: The United States, Italy and Spain supplied acute and convalescent COVID-19 samples. T cells, B-cell-depleted T cells, or PBMCs supplied cDNA or gDNA.

The data were produced by immunoSEQ multiplex PCR, yet TCRdb's version contains in-frame clones alone and is incomplete. The table has some 99,000 clones, just over 85% seen once; the top ten hold over 10%. This CDR3 region has 13 residues. With V trimmed by 8 bases and J by 9 bases, 10 bases remained unmatched. This clone has at least ten counts. What was sequenced was peripheral blood. The V call is TRBV12-3 or TRBV12-4, the J call TRBJ2-1, with 7 positions matching TRBD2. This clonotype was sampled from a woman in her sixties in a cohort sampled during active or convalescent COVID-19. The CDR3 DNA sequence: TGTGCCAGCCACCGCATACTAGCGTCTGAGCAGTTCTTC. Encoded protein: CASHRILASEQFF.